The rows below give T cell receptor beta chains drawn from one sample of a study of blood T cells in healthy people across ages. Each CDR3 protein is one row after TCRdb ran MiXCR on the 5' RACE reads. This sample has around 1,000,000 distinct CDR3 sequences, with around 27% found just once. This same sample was also part of a study on T cells of mothers and their children.

Sample: blood. All receptors come from a girl aged 2 to 9 in good health. The CDR3 runs from the conserved cysteine through the conserved F or W. The D gene is left open where the match is weak. Not every row has a clone size; where given, it reads once, few, many or a size class.

J	V	size	D	CDR3	DNA
TRBJ2-1	TRBV4-1	.	.	CASRSAVYNEQFF	TGCGCCAGCAGGTCTGCGGTGTACAATGAGCAGTTCTTC
TRBJ1-3	TRBV6-5	.	.	CASSRQTESGNTIYF	TGTGCCAGCAGTAGACAGACAGAGTCTGGAAACACCATATATTTT
TRBJ2-7	TRBV7-2	.	TRBD1	CASSLSRTGDPYEQYF	TGTGCCAGCAGCTTAAGCAGGACAGGGGACCCCTACGAGCAGTACTTC
TRBJ2-1	TRBV28	.	TRBD1	CASNPGQEFVNEQFF	TGTGCCAGCAACCCGGGACAGGAGTTTGTGAATGAGCAGTTCTTC
TRBJ2-7	TRBV29-1	few	.	CSVAGTLGVVFSEQYF	TGCAGCGTGGCCGGGACACTCGGGGTCGTTTTCTCCGAGCAGTACTTC
TRBJ1-1	TRBV28	many	.	CASSPPGATEAFF	TGTGCCAGCAGTCCCCCAGGGGCTACTGAAGCTTTCTTT
TRBJ2-1	TRBV5-1	.	TRBD1	CASCLSTGNEQFF	TGCGCCAGCTGCTTGTCGACAGGGAATGAGCAGTTCTTC
TRBJ2-1	TRBV5-1	.	TRBD2	CASSSGLDLNEQFF	TGCGCCAGCAGCTCAGGACTAGACCTTAATGAGCAGTTCTTC
TRBJ2-7	TRBV5-1	few	TRBD1	CASNLGTGIHEQYF	TGCGCCAGCAACCTGGGGACAGGGATACACGAGCAGTACTTC
TRBJ2-5	TRBV7-9	few	.	CASSLGPLSSGRYF	TGTGCCAGCAGCTTAGGCCCCCTCTCTAGTGGTCGGTACTTC
TRBJ1-4	TRBV7-2	few	.	CASSLVGLNEKLFF	TGTGCCAGCAGCTTAGTTGGCCTTAATGAAAAACTGTTTTTT
TRBJ2-5	TRBV5-1	.	.	CASSLNANQETQYF	TGCGCCAGCAGCTTGAACGCTAACCAAGAGACCCAGTACTTC
TRBJ2-7	TRBV9	many	TRBD1	CASSPGQGRQYF	TGTGCCAGCAGCCCGGGACAGGGGAGGCAGTACTTC
TRBJ2-5	TRBV7-9	.	TRBD2	CASSLTGTSGQETQYF	TGTGCCAGCAGCTTAACCGGGACTAGCGGGCAAGAGACCCAGTACTTC
TRBJ2-7	TRBV3-1	.	TRBD1	CASSQGLQGYEQYF	TGTGCCAGCAGCCAAGGGCTACAGGGGTACGAGCAGTACTTC
TRBJ2-7	TRBV13	.	TRBD1	CASSGDSGTGIHEQYF	TGTGCCAGCAGCGGGGATTCCGGGACAGGGATCCACGAGCAGTACTTC
TRBJ2-5	TRBV11-2	.	.	CASRNLGGVKETQYF	TGTGCCAGCAGGAATCTGGGCGGGGTAAAGGAGACCCAGTACTTC
TRBJ1-1	TRBV5-5	.	.	CASSFLGTLNTEASF	TGTGCCAGCAGCTTTTTGGGAACCTTGAACACTGAAGCTTCCTTT
TRBJ2-5	TRBV6-6	.	.	CASSHGPSQETQYF	TGTGCCAGCAGTCATGGTCCTAGCCAAGAGACCCAGTACTTC
TRBJ2-1	TRBV6-1	.	TRBD2	CASSNGLVDEQFF	TGTGCCAGCAGTAATGGACTAGTGGATGAGCAGTTCTTC
TRBJ2-1	TRBV4-3	.	TRBD1	CASSQDGLGRDRQFF	TGCGCCAGCAGCCAAGATGGTTTGGGTCGGGACAGGCAGTTCTTC
TRBJ2-2	TRBV7-3	.	TRBD2	CASSSRRLAGAVTGELFF	TGTGCCAGCAGCTCCCGTAGGCTAGCGGGAGCGGTCACCGGGGAGCTGTTTTTT
TRBJ2-5	TRBV28	many	TRBD1	CASSQDRARETQYF	TGTGCCAGCAGTCAGGACAGGGCACGGGAGACCCAGTACTTC
TRBJ2-7	TRBV6-1	.	TRBD1	CASSEALDRGIYEQYF	TGTGCCAGCAGTGAAGCCCTAGACAGGGGTATTTACGAGCAGTACTTC
TRBJ2-5	TRBV28	few	.	CASSATNWETQYF	TGTGCCAGCAGTGCTACCAACTGGGAGACCCAGTACTTC
TRBJ2-5	TRBV12-5	few	.	CASGYTFQGGDQETQYF	TGTGCTAGTGGCTATACGTTCCAGGGGGGCGATCAAGAGACCCAGTACTTC
TRBJ1-1	TRBV10-3	.	.	CAIKGELNTEAFF	TGTGCCATCAAAGGGGAGCTGAACACTGAAGCTTTCTTT